The entry that follows covers one TCR beta chain sequence. Its antigen is as yet unknown. No fewer than two post-ART and no fewer than one pre-ART PBMC samples existed for each donor. The authors ran the immunoSEQ assay, v3.0, at survey level. Sequencing targeted roughly 35,000-55,000 T-cell genomes per sample. This table comes from immunoSEQ multiplex PCR, and its TCRdb copy is limited to in-frame clones, with some not included. The sample has approximately 29,000 clones, 87% seen once; the top ten hold over 10%. This record belongs to a study of long-term antiretroviral therapy in people with HIV. Across the study: The earliest specimens came about a decade ahead of the 2015 immediate-ART recommendation.

Study results and limitations: It was not possible to obtain data on ART adherence, viral resistance or therapy changes.

V dropped 3 bases and J dropped 2 bases, with 8 bases sitting between them. The germline gives CDR1 SGHRS, CDR2 YFSETQ. The CDR3 length is 14 residues. The source of this sequence is a young man with HIV. This sequence joins TRBV5-1 and TRBJ2-2; unclear D gene. Here the sequenced sample was unsorted PBMCs, taken 1.1 years after starting antiretroviral therapy. The CDR3 loop reads CASSSQPNTGELFF. The CDR3 nucleotides read TGCGCCAGCAGCTCCCAACCTAACACCGGGGAGCTGTTTTTT. The full variable domain, completed using reference TRBV5-1 and TRBJ2-2, is KAGVTQTPRYLIKTRGQQVTLSCSPISGHRSVSWYQQTPGQGLQFLFEYFSETQRNKGNFPGRFSGRQFSNSRSEMNVSTLELGDSALYLCASSSQPNTGELFFGEGSRLTVL.